These 23 T cell receptor beta chains came from one sample sequenced in a study of blood T cell repertoires in COVID-19. Repertoires were generated with immunoSEQ multiplex PCR, while TCRdb's copy carries only in-frame clones and drops some. The data contain 350,000 to 400,000 clones, around 91% of them seen just once; the ten biggest clones take up 6% to 7.5%. The sample consisted of peripheral blood. Receptors were obtained from a man aged 18-30 years with active or convalescent COVID-19.

The gene calls are TRBV28 and TRBJ2-1; the D gene is possibly TRBD2 (6 bases). Germline lookup yields CDR1 MDHEN and CDR2 SYDVKM. This CDR3 spans 15 amino acids. Trimming removed 6 bases from V and 7 bases from J, with 19 bases in between. The CDR3 sequence is CASSWRRRAPNEQFF. CDR3 nucleotide sequence: TGTGCCAGCAGCTGGAGAAGGAGGGCACCAAATGAGCAGTTCTTC.

The genes are TRBV7-9 and TRBJ2-3; D uncertain. Germline assignment: CDR1 SEHNR and CDR2 FQNEAQ (reference sequence). The ends were cut back, 1 base at V and 0 bases at J, with 5 bases in the middle. This CDR3 has 14 amino acids. In nucleotides, the CDR3 is TGTGCCAGCAGCTTAGTGCAGAGCACAGATACGCAGTATTTT. This gives the protein CASSLVQSTDTQYF.

This clone was recorded only once. The chain is built from TRBV24-1 and TRBJ1-5, with 10 bases identical to TRBD1. The CDR3 covers 16 residues. V trimming: 6 bases; J trimming: 3 bases; junction bases outside the gene matches: 7. The V gene's germline CDR1 is KGHDR and CDR2 SFDVKD. CDR3 amino acids: CATSQAGTGANQPQHF. In nucleotides, the CDR3 is TGTGCCACCAGTCAAGCCGGGACAGGGGCCAATCAGCCCCAGCATTTT.

This chain uses TRBV11-3 with TRBJ2-7, with 15 bases that match TRBD2. Germline CDR1 and CDR2: SGHNT and YENEEA. CDR3 size: 15 residues. Unmatched junction bases numbered 4, after V lost 5 bases and J lost 5 bases. For the CDR3, the DNA is TGTGCCAGCAGCAAAGGACTAGCGGGAGGGGACGAGCAGTACTTC. Translating gives CASSKGLAGGDEQYF.

This clone appeared a few times. This chain uses TRBV28 with TRBJ2-5; D is perhaps TRBD1 (5 bases). The CDR3 runs 11 residues. Germline V gene lookup returns CDR1 MDHEN and CDR2 SYDVKM. V was clipped by 5 bases and J by 12 bases, with 13 bases between them. The DNA for the CDR3 is TGTGCCAGCAGTGCGACAGTTCATGAGTACTTC. This codes for CASSATVHEYF.

CDR3 amino acids: CASSTQGTLAKNIQYF. Written as DNA, the CDR3 is TGTGCCAGCAGCACACAGGGAACTTTAGCCAAAAACATTCAGTACTTC. The chain carries TRBV3-1 (or the pseudogene TRBV3-2) and TRBJ2-4, with D possibly being TRBD1 (6 bases). V was clipped by 5 bases and J by 0 bases, with 14 bases between them. Germline CDR1 is LGHDT and CDR2 is YNNKEL (reference sequence). The CDR3 sequence is 16 residues long.

The genes are TRBV5-6 and TRBJ1-2; D remains ambiguous. CDR3 length equals 14 residues. The V and J ends lost 5 bases and 1 base respectively, with 12 bases between them. Per the germline V gene, CDR1 is SGHDT and CDR2 is YYEEEE. The CDR3 sequence: CASSLGQNNYGYTF. The CDR3 DNA follows: TGTGCCAGCAGTCTGGGCCAGAATAACTATGGCTACACCTTC.

This CDR3 reads CASRQQGTWNYGYTF. The DNA of the CDR3 is TGTGCCAGCAGACAACAGGGGACTTGGAACTATGGCTACACCTTC. The rearrangement joins TRBV7-9 to TRBJ1-2, with 7 bases matching TRBD1. The trim removed 6 bases at V and 2 bases at J, leaving 9 bases unmatched. CDR3 length equals 15 residues. CDR1 is SEHNR and CDR2 is FQNEAQ in the germline V gene (reference sequence).

This rearrangement joins TRBV7-9 to TRBJ2-5; 7 bases match TRBD2. V was clipped by 2 bases and J by 2 bases; unmatched bases: 5. The CDR3 length is 15 residues. The germline gives CDR1 SEHNR, CDR2 FQNEAQ (reference sequence). The CDR3 is CASSLQLASQETQYF. Written as DNA, the CDR3 is TGTGCCAGCAGCTTACAACTAGCGAGTCAAGAGACCCAGTACTTC. Supplemented by reference TRBV7-9 and TRBJ2-5, the full variable domain reads DTGVSQNPRHKITKRGQNVTFRCDPISEHNRLYWYRQTLGQGPEFLTYFQNEAQLEKSRLLSDRFSAERPKGSFSTLEIQRTEQGDSAMYLCASSLQLASQETQYFGPGTRLLVL.

The V gene is TRBV2, the J gene TRBJ1-4, with TRBD1 identical over 9 bases. The CDR3 has 17 amino acids. Germline trimming cut 5 bases from V and 6 bases from J; bases unmatched to any gene: 13. In germline, CDR1 is SNHLY, CDR2 FYNNEI. CDR3: CASSLPTNRGRDEKLFF. The CDR3 DNA reads TGTGCCAGCAGTCTACCTACAAACAGGGGGCGTGATGAAAAACTGTTTTTT.

The chain uses TRBV2 and TRBJ1-6; 8 nucleotides match TRBD1. V trimming: 6 bases; J trimming: 8 bases; junction bases outside the gene matches: 9. CDR1 and CDR2 (germline): SNHLY, FYNNEI. The CDR3 is 15 amino acids. This chain's CDR3 is CASRGQGLGDSPLHF. The CDR3, as DNA: TGTGCCAGCAGAGGACAGGGCTTGGGAGATTCACCCCTCCACTTT. The full variable domain, rest sourced from reference TRBV2 and TRBJ1-6, is EPEVTQTPSHQVTQMGQEVILRCVPISNHLYFYWYRQILGQKVEFLVSFYNNEISEKSEIFDDQFSVERPDGSNFTLKIRSTKLEDSAMYFCASRGQGLGDSPLHFGNGTRLTVT.

This chain joins TRBV28 and TRBJ1-2; D call uncertain. The CDR3 spans 13 residues. V lost 1 base and J 8 bases, leaving 11 bases between the germline ends. In germline, CDR1 is MDHEN, CDR2 SYDVKM. In nucleotides, the CDR3 is TGTGCCAGCAGTTTATCTGGTGCGGGCGGCTACACCTTC. Residues: CASSLSGAGGYTF.

The chain has TRBV7-2 and TRBJ2-4, with TRBD2 identical over 8 bases. Trimming took 2 bases from V and 0 from J; bases not matched to a gene: 9. The CDR3 runs 18 residues. Germline V gene sequence: CDR1 SGHTA, CDR2 FQGNSA. CDR3 sequence: CASSLLAGSRVAKNIQYF. The CDR3 nucleotides are TGTGCCAGCAGCTTACTAGCGGGTTCCAGGGTAGCCAAAAACATTCAGTACTTC.

V gene TRBV5-4 combines with J gene TRBJ1-1; TRBD1 might be the D (6 bases). Trimming left V 5 bases short and J 3 bases short, with 14 bases between. The germline gives CDR1 SGHNT, CDR2 YYREEE (reference sequence). This CDR3 comprises 14 residues. In DNA form, the CDR3 reads TGTGCCAGCAGATTCCGAGGGGGGGACACTGAAGCTTTCTTT. As protein: CASRFRGGDTEAFF.

The rearrangement uses TRBV3-1 (or the pseudogene TRBV3-2) and TRBJ2-1; 10 positions agree with TRBD2. The J segment lost 7 bases and the V segment lost 4 bases, leaving 16 bases of the junction unmatched. CDR1 is LGHDT and CDR2 is YNNKEL in the germline V gene (reference sequence). This CDR3 has 18 amino acids. In DNA form, the CDR3 reads TGTGCCAGCAGCCCCTTCGGGGCAAGCGGGAGGGCCGGAAATGAGCAGTTCTTC. This gives the protein CASSPFGASGRAGNEQFF.

V gene TRBV7-2 combines with J gene TRBJ1-5, with 9 bases fitting TRBD1. V was pared by 1 base and J by 4 bases, with 2 bases of the junction left unmatched. This CDR3 comprises 15 residues. In germline, CDR1 is SGHTA, CDR2 FQGNSA. Here the CDR3 reads CASSLGGTGNQPQHF. For the CDR3, the DNA is TGTGCCAGCAGCTTAGGGGGGACAGGGAATCAGCCCCAGCATTTT.

In its sample, this clone was seen a few times. The V gene is TRBV24-1, the J gene TRBJ1-5; the D gene is possibly TRBD1 (5 bases). The germline V gene has CDR1 KGHDR and CDR2 SFDVKD. The CDR3 is made up of 18 amino acids. V was cut by 3 bases and J by 2 bases, with 19 bases left in between. The CDR3, as DNA: TGTGCCACCAGTGATCCTCGTGGAGGGGTAGGGGGCAATCAGCCCCAGCATTTT. Encoded protein: CATSDPRGGVGGNQPQHF.

The J gene is TRBJ1-4, the V gene TRBV5-1, with TRBD1 as a possible D gene (6 bases). Between the trimmed V and J ends, which lost 4 bases and 3 bases, there was a span of 10 bases. The germline CDR1 and CDR2 sequences are SGHRS and YFSETQ. This CDR3 region has 14 residues. Here the CDR3 DNA reads TGCGCCAGCAGCCGGGGGGCGCCTAATGAAAAACTGTTTTTT. It is translated as CASSRGAPNEKLFF.

CDR3 sequence reads: CASRLAGANTGELFF. Here the CDR3 DNA reads TGCGCCAGCAGACTAGCGGGAGCGAACACCGGGGAGCTGTTTTTT. V gene TRBV4-1 combines with J gene TRBJ2-2; TRBD2 matches at 11 bases. Trimming at V came to 6 bases and at J to 0 bases, leaving 0 bases not matched to a gene. The CDR3 runs 15 residues. The germline CDR1 and CDR2 sequences are MGHRA and YSYEKL.

The gene calls are TRBV5-8 and TRBJ1-4; no reliable D call. Germline CDR1 reads SGHTS; CDR2 reads YDEGEE. This CDR3 has 16 amino acids. Trimming removed 7 bases at V and 4 bases at J, with 20 bases between. CDR3 sequence reads: CASQLRTLAHNEKLFF. The CDR3 DNA is TGTGCCAGCCAACTACGGACTTTGGCTCATAATGAAAAACTGTTTTTT.

The rearrangement joins TRBV19 to TRBJ2-4; 8 positions agree with TRBD1. CDR3 length: 15 residues. V was pared by 9 bases and J by 6 bases, with 13 bases of the junction left unmatched. The V gene's germline CDR1 is LNHDA and CDR2 SQIVND (reference sequence). CDR3 nucleotides: TGTGCCAGCACCTCCATTTTAGGACAGGGAAACATTCAGTACTTC. Amino acid sequence: CASTSILGQGNIQYF.

The chain carries TRBV2 and TRBJ1-4; 7 bases align to TRBD1. The germline gives CDR1 SNHLY, CDR2 FYNNEI. This CDR3 spans 15 amino acids. J lost 4 bases, V lost 7 bases, and 9 bases had no gene match. CDR3 nucleotides: TGTGCCAGCACTAACGGGGGACAGCTTAATGAAAAACTGTTTTTT. This gives the protein CASTNGGQLNEKLFF.

The chain couples TRBV6-2 or TRBV6-3 to TRBJ2-7, with TRBD1 matching 9 bases. V lost 4 bases to trimming and J lost 2 bases; unmatched junction nucleotides: 6. This CDR3 comprises 15 residues. CDR1 is MNHEY, CDR2 SVGEGT, per germline. The CDR3 loop is CASSSRDRVPYEQYF. DNA for the CDR3: TGTGCCAGCAGTTCCCGGGACAGGGTACCCTACGAGCAGTACTTC.